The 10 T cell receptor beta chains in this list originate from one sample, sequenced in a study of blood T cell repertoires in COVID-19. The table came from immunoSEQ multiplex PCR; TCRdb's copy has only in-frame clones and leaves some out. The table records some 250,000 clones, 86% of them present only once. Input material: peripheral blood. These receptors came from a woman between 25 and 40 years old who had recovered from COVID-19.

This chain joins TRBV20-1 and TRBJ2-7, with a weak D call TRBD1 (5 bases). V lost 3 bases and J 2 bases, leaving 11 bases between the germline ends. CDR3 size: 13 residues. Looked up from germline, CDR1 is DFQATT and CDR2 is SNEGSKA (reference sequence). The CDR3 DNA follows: TGCAGTGCTAGTACCAGGGTCACCTACGAGCAGTACTTC. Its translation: CSASTRVTYEQYF.

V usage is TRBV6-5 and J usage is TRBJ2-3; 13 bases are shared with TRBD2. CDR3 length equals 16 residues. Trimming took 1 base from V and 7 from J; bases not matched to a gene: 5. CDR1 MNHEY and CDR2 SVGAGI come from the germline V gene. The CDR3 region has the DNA TGTGCCAGCAGTTACTTTACTAGCGGGGGGGGGAATACGCAGTATTTT. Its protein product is CASSYFTSGGGNTQYF.

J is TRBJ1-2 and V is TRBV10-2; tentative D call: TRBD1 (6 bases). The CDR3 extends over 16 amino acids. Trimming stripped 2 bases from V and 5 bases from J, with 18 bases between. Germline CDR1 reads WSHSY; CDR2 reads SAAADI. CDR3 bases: TGCGCCAGCAGTGAGATGGTGATATCGGACAGTTATGGCTACACCTTC. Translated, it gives CASSEMVISDSYGYTF.

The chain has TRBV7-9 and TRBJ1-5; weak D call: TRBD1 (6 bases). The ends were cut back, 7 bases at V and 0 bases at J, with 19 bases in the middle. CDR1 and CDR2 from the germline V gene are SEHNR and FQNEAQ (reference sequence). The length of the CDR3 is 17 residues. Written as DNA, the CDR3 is TGTGCCAGCAACAGAGAACAGGGTAGGTATAGCAATCAGCCCCAGCATTTT. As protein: CASNREQGRYSNQPQHF.

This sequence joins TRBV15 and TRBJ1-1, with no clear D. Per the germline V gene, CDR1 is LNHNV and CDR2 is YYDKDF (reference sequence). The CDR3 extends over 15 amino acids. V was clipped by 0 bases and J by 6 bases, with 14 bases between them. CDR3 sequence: CATSRESVTGAEAFF. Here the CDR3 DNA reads TGTGCCACCAGCAGAGAATCCGTCACCGGGGCTGAAGCTTTCTTT.

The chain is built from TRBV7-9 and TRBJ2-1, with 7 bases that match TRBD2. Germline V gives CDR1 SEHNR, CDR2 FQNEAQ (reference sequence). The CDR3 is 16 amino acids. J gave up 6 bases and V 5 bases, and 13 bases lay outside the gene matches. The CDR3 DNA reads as TGTGCCAGCAGCCGAGACCCGCGGCGGGGGAGCAATGAGCAGTTCTTC. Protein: CASSRDPRRGSNEQFF.

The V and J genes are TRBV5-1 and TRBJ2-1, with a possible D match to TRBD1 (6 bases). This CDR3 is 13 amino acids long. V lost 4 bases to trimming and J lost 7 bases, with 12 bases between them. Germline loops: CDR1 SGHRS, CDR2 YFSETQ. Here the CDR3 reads CASSPGQNNEQFF. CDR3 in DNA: TGCGCCAGCAGCCCTGGACAGAATAATGAGCAGTTCTTC.

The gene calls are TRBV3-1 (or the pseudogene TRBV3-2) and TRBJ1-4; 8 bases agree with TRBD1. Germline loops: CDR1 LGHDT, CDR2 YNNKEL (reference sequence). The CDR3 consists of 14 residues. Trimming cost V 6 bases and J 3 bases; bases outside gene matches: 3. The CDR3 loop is CASSPDRANEKLFF. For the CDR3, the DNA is TGTGCCAGCAGTCCGGACAGGGCTAATGAAAAACTGTTTTTT.

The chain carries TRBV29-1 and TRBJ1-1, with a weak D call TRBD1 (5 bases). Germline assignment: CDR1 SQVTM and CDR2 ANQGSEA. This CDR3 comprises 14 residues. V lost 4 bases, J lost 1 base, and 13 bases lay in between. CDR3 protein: CSVVPVGGNTEAFF. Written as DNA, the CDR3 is TGCAGCGTTGTCCCGGTGGGGGGGAACACTGAAGCTTTCTTT.

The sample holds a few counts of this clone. The CDR3 nucleotides read TGTGCCAGCAGTAACTACAGGGGGGGGAGGGGTGAGCAGTTCTTC. Its translation is CASSNYRGGRGEQFF. The chain carries TRBV27 and TRBJ2-1; D may be TRBD1 (8 bases). Between the trimmed V and J ends, which lost 5 bases and 9 bases, there was a span of 20 bases. The CDR3 is 15 residues long. Looked up from germline, CDR1 is MNHEY and CDR2 is SMNVEV (reference sequence).